This entry lists 2 T cell receptor beta chains sequenced from one sample in a study of T cells in Graves' hyperthyroidism and ophthalmopathy. Researchers amplified the TCR beta CDR3 regions from RNA transcripts. The HTBI primer set served for first-round RT-PCR of the TCR CDR3. From the multiplex PCR reads, TCRdb called clonotypes with MiXCR, one entry per CDR3 protein. The data hold approximately 600,000 distinct CDR3 sequences, with around 15% observed a single time. The sample comprised blood. Receptors originate from a woman in her 30s with Graves' hyperthyroidism.

The genes are TRBV9 and TRBJ2-2; no definite D call. The CDR3 contains 14 residues. Per germline, CDR1 SGDLS and CDR2 YYNGEE. V was clipped by 4 bases and J by 3 bases, with 10 bases between them. CDR3 sequence: CASSPPDDTGELFF. Written as DNA, the CDR3 is TGTGCCAGCAGCCCCCCGGACGACACCGGGGAGCTGTTTTTT.

The chain links TRBV5-1 to TRBJ2-1; D call uncertain. CDR3 size: 15 residues. Germline V CDR1 and CDR2: SGHRS, YFSETQ. V was cut by 0 bases and J by 2 bases, with 9 bases left in between. CDR3 in DNA: TGCGCCAGCAGCTTGGCCCCAGCCCCCTACAATGAGCAGTTCTTC. It is translated as CASSLAPAPYNEQFF.